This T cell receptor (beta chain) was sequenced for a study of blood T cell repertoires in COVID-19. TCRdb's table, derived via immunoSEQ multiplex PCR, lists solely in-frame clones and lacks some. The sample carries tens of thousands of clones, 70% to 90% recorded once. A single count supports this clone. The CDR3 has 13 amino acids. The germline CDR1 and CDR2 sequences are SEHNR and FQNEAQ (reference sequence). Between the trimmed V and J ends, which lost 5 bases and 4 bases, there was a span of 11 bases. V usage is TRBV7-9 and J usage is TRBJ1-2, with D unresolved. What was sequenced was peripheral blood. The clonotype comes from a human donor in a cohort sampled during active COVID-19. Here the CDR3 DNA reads TGTGCCAGCAGCATGGACGGAGGCTATGGCTACACCTTC. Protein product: CASSMDGGYGYTF.